This TCR beta chain was identified during a study of T-cell memory formation after mild COVID-19. The CDR3 consists of 15 residues. V lost 4 bases to trimming and J lost 0 bases, with 13 bases between them. Germline-derived CDR1 and CDR2 are SEHNR and FQNEAQ (reference sequence). Findings of the study overall: Mainly CM and EM harbored the contracting CD4+ clones; mainly EMRA harbored the CD8+ ones.

In TCRdb, the 5' RACE reads were re-called with MiXCR into one record per CDR3 protein. This table has 150,000 or so distinct CDR3 sequences, about 23% appearing once. Concerning this clonotype: Its antigen is not identified.

The sample taken for sequencing was PBMCs or a T cell subset sorted from them (not recorded which). V and J are TRBV7-9 and TRBJ2-7; D is possibly TRBD1 (5 bases). This receptor was taken from an adult woman who had mild COVID-19 (a few samples of this study predate the infection). Cell type and time point are not known. The CDR3 bases are TGTGCCAGCAGCTCGGTCCGGACAAGCTCCTACGAGCAGTACTTC. Its protein is CASSSVRTSSYEQYF. Using reference TRBV7-9 and TRBJ2-7 for the parts outside the CDR3, the full variable domain is DTGVSQNPRHKITKRGQNVTFRCDPISEHNRLYWYRQTLGQGPEFLTYFQNEAQLEKSRLLSDRFSAERPKGSFSTLEIQRTEQGDSAMYLCASSSVRTSSYEQYFGPGTRLTVT.